Here is one TCR beta chain with its context. Antigen unknown. TCRdb used MiXCR to reprocess the 5' RACE reads, holding one entry per CDR3 protein. The sample has around 440,000 distinct CDR3 sequences; roughly 20% are singletons. The CDR3 totals 16 residues. The V gene lost 3 bases and the J gene lost 1 base, with 14 bases spanning the gap. CDR1 is KGHSH and CDR2 is LQKENI in the germline V gene. This sample is part of a study of T-cell memory formation after mild COVID-19. Regarding the study as a whole: Clones which contracted sat mainly in CM and EM if CD4+, and in EMRA if CD8+.

This receptor was identified in an adult woman who had mild COVID-19 (a few samples of this study predate the infection). Cell type and time point are not known. The sample taken for sequencing was PBMCs or a T cell subset sorted from them (not recorded which). V and J are TRBV18 and TRBJ2-3, with a weak D call TRBD2 (6 bases). The CDR3 sequence: CASSPRGSLGTDTQYF. CDR3 nucleotide sequence: TGTGCCAGCTCACCTCGGGGGTCACTAGGCACAGATACGCAGTATTTT.